These T cell receptor beta chains were read from a single sample in a study of radiotherapy plus CTLA-4 blockade in lung cancer. Using immunoSEQ multiplex PCR, the repertoire was profiled, and TCRdb retains in-frame clones only, with some absent. The table records tens of thousands of clones, approximately 86% of them present only once. Sequencing was performed on peripheral blood, taken from a patient treated with radiotherapy plus ipilimumab. These TCRs come from a human donor with non-small cell lung cancer whose response to radiotherapy plus ipilimumab could not be evaluated. Each CDR3 is given with its conserved first and last residue. A D gene is named only where the DNA matches it firmly. Clone size is stated in some rows and not others, as once, few, many or a class when expanded.

d_call clone_size j_call v_call cdr3_aa cdr3_nt
TRBD2 NA TRBJ2-1 TRBV27 CASSFLAGGSYNEQFF TGTGCCAGCAGTTTTCTAGCGGGAGGGTCCTACAATGAGCAGTTCTTC
NA NA TRBJ2-3 TRBV19 CASGATETDTQYF TGTGCCAGTGGGGCGACCGAAACAGATACGCAGTATTTT
NA few TRBJ2-7 TRBV5-1 CASSLITSSYEQYF TGCGCCAGCAGCTTAATAACGAGCTCCTACGAGCAGTACTTC
TRBD2 NA TRBJ2-5 TRBV28 CASRNLLAGEQETQYF TGTGCCAGCAGAAATTTACTAGCGGGGGAGCAAGAGACCCAGTACTTC
TRBD2 NA TRBJ2-1 TRBV9 CASSPAGGTNEQFF TGTGCCAGCAGCCCAGCGGGGGGGACTAATGAGCAGTTCTTC
TRBD2 few TRBJ2-3 TRBV4-2 CASSQGGSAGGQDTQYF TGTGCCAGCAGCCAAGGGGGCTCGGCGGGAGGGCAAGATACGCAGTATTTT
NA NA TRBJ1-1 TRBV4-2 CASSQDRSDFLRAEAFF TGTGCCAGCAGCCAAGATCGGTCGGACTTCCTGAGGGCTGAAGCTTTCTTT
NA NA TRBJ1-4 TRBV5-5 CASSTGINEKLFF TGTGCCAGCAGCACAGGGATCAATGAAAAACTGTTTTTT
TRBD2 NA TRBJ2-5 TRBV28 CASSTNRGRAVETQYF TGTGCCAGCAGTACCAACCGAGGGAGGGCCGTGGAGACCCAGTACTTC
NA NA TRBJ1-1 TRBV27 CASSFGRERNTEAFF TGTGCCAGCAGTTTTGGTAGGGAGAGGAACACTGAAGCTTTCTTT
NA NA TRBJ2-3 TRBV7-8 CASSLAPSGTDTQYF TGTGCCAGCAGCTTGGCCCCTAGCGGCACAGATACGCAGTATTTT
NA NA TRBJ2-1 TRBV28 CASSPTGILYNEQFF TGTGCCAGCAGTCCCACAGGGATCCTGTACAATGAGCAGTTCTTC
TRBD1 NA TRBJ2-3 TRBV7-9 CASGGTGRADTQYF TGTGCCAGTGGGGGGACAGGGAGGGCAGATACGCAGTATTTT
NA NA TRBJ2-3 TRBV28 CASSSAGPTDTQYF TGTGCCAGCAGTTCGGCGGGGCCCACAGATACGCAGTATTTT
NA few TRBJ1-3 TRBV11-2 CASSATASGNTIYF TGTGCCAGCAGCGCGACAGCCTCTGGAAACACCATATATTTT
TRBD1 NA TRBJ1-2 TRBV28 CASRSTGNYGYTF TGTGCCAGCAGATCGACAGGGAACTATGGCTACACCTTC
TRBD1 NA TRBJ1-1 TRBV6-5 CASRRSTGGGTEAFF TGTGCCAGCAGGCGGTCAACAGGGGGCGGTACTGAAGCTTTCTTT
NA NA TRBJ1-1 TRBV5-1 CASSLAGSTEAFF TGCGCCAGCAGCTTGGCGGGTTCCACTGAAGCTTTCTTT
NA NA TRBJ1-4 TRBV4-1 CASSPVAGKLFF TGCGCCAGCAGCCCCGTTGCGGGAAAACTGTTTTTT
NA NA TRBJ2-5 TRBV27 CASSKSSGLQETQYF TGTGCCAGCAGCAAAAGTTCGGGTTTGCAAGAGACCCAGTACTTC
NA NA TRBJ2-7 TRBV7-8 CASSSRGPQDYEQYF TGTGCCAGCAGCTCCCGTGGCCCACAAGATTACGAGCAGTACTTC
TRBD2 few TRBJ2-7 TRBV4-1 CASSQSLGLAGGDEQYF TGCGCCAGCAGCCAATCACTAGGACTAGCGGGAGGGGACGAGCAGTACTTC
TRBD1 NA TRBJ1-6 TRBV28 CASRGQGGYSPLHF TGTGCCAGCAGGGGACAGGGGGGATATTCACCCCTCCACTTT
TRBD1 NA TRBJ2-7 TRBV11-2 CASSSGWGQGSYEQYF TGTGCCAGCAGCTCCGGTTGGGGACAGGGCTCCTACGAGCAGTACTTC
TRBD2 NA TRBJ2-1 TRBV11-2 CASSSLAGGVNEQFF TGTGCCAGCAGCTCACTAGCGGGAGGTGTTAATGAGCAGTTCTTC
NA NA TRBJ1-2 TRBV27 CNTRGYTF TGCAACACGCGGGGCTACACCTTC
TRBD1 NA TRBJ1-6 TRBV5-4 CASSLAGGYYNSPLHF TGTGCCAGCAGCTTGGCAGGGGGGTACTATAATTCACCCCTCCACTTT
NA once TRBJ2-5 TRBV9 CASSVGGRGGRETQYF TGTGCCAGCAGCGTAGGCGGTCGCGGAGGGCGCGAGACCCAGTACTTC
TRBD1 NA TRBJ2-2 TRBV28 CASLDPPTGLNTGELFF TGTGCCAGCCTCGACCCCCCGACAGGGTTGAACACCGGGGAGCTGTTTTTT
TRBD1 NA TRBJ2-5 TRBV5-4 CASRTGGRETQYF TGTGCCAGCAGAACAGGGGGGCGAGAGACCCAGTACTTC
TRBD2 NA TRBJ2-3 TRBV5-1 CASSLAAGHPTDTQYF TGCGCCAGCAGCTTGGCAGCGGGGCACCCCACAGATACGCAGTATTTT
TRBD2 NA TRBJ2-5 TRBV4-2 CASSQVWGLASQETQYF TGTGCCAGCAGCCAAGTTTGGGGACTAGCGTCCCAAGAGACCCAGTACTTC
TRBD1 NA TRBJ1-2 TRBV9 CASSVTGGGRYGYTF TGTGCCAGCAGCGTAACAGGGGGAGGAAGGTATGGCTACACCTTC
NA NA TRBJ2-1 TRBV27 CASSLGQYNEQFF TGTGCCAGCAGTTTAGGGCAGTACAATGAGCAGTTCTTC
TRBD2 NA TRBJ2-5 TRBV7-2 CASSLAKRLAGGGETQYF TGTGCCAGCAGCTTAGCAAAGAGACTAGCGGGGGGGGGCGAGACCCAGTACTTC
TRBD2 NA TRBJ2-7 TRBV5-1 CASSSSVPGLAGGLYEQYF TGCGCCAGCAGCTCCTCAGTCCCGGGACTAGCGGGAGGCCTCTACGAGCAGTACTTC
NA NA TRBJ1-1 TRBV18 CASSPKKGGTEAFF TGTGCCAGCTCACCAAAAAAAGGGGGCACTGAAGCTTTCTTT
NA few TRBJ1-2 TRBV2 CASSEVINYGYTF TGTGCCAGCAGTGAAGTTATTAACTATGGCTACACCTTC
NA NA TRBJ2-7 TRBV11-2 CASSPAPGAGYEQYF TGTGCCAGCAGCCCCGCCCCAGGGGCGGGCTACGAGCAGTACTTC
TRBD2 NA TRBJ2-3 TRBV11-2 CASSPSGGLDTQYF TGTGCCAGCAGCCCTAGCGGGGGATTAGATACGCAGTATTTT
NA NA TRBJ1-2 TRBV28 CASSLTTGGFYYGYTF TGTGCCAGCAGTTTAACCACGGGGGGGTTTTACTATGGCTACACCTTC
NA NA TRBJ2-7 TRBV5-5 CASSLGPGKLLEQYF TGTGCCAGCAGCTTGGGGCCGGGGAAGCTGCTCGAGCAGTACTTC
NA few TRBJ1-4 TRBV2 CASGEKLFF TGTGCCAGCGGCGAAAAACTGTTTTTT
TRBD1 NA TRBJ2-7 TRBV29-1 CSVSGTGSSYEQYF TGCAGCGTTTCCGGGACAGGGAGCTCCTACGAGCAGTACTTC
TRBD2 NA TRBJ2-5 TRBV11-2 CASSTRTSGRFYQETQYF TGTGCCAGCAGCACTCGGACTAGCGGGCGATTCTACCAAGAGACCCAGTACTTC
TRBD2 NA TRBJ2-5 TRBV11-2 CASSLVGTSSGKTQYF TGTGCCAGCAGCTTAGTCGGGACTAGCAGTGGTAAGACCCAGTACTTC
TRBD1 NA TRBJ1-1 TRBV5-4 CASSFGTGGFRETEAFF TGTGCCAGCAGCTTTGGGACAGGGGGCTTTCGGGAGACTGAAGCTTTCTTT
TRBD2 once TRBJ2-7 TRBV11-2 CATRYHGLAGGGDPYEQYF TGTGCCACCCGGTACCACGGACTAGCGGGGGGCGGGGACCCCTACGAGCAGTACTTC
TRBD2 NA TRBJ2-1 TRBV18 CASSPGTGLAGEQFF TGTGCCAGCTCCCCTGGGACGGGACTAGCGGGTGAGCAGTTCTTC
TRBD2 NA TRBJ2-7 TRBV6-1 CASSEAVLSGTSRDLFYEQYF TGTGCCAGCAGTGAAGCGGTCTTGTCCGGGACTAGCAGAGACCTATTCTACGAGCAGTACTTC
NA NA TRBJ1-5 TRBV19 CASTPVTAPSGPQHF TGTGCCAGTACCCCGGTGACAGCACCGAGTGGGCCCCAGCATTTT